These T cell receptor beta chains were read from a single sample in a study of T cells in Graves' hyperthyroidism and ophthalmopathy. TCRdb fed the multiplex PCR reads into MiXCR, producing one record per CDR3 protein. The sample lists over 350,000 distinct CDR3 sequences, 11% to 15% occurring once. The sequencing sample was made of blood. The receptor set was obtained from a man aged 50 to 59 with Graves' ophthalmopathy. Both conserved end residues are trimmed from each CDR3.

len,v_gene,j_gene,CDR3aa
15,TRBV20-1,TRBJ2-1,SARVPSGRAAYNEQF
13,TRBV18,TRBJ2-6,ASTPPSPGANVLT
10,TRBV28,TRBJ2-7,ASTTGPYEQY
10,TRBV30,TRBJ2-3,AWSPSTDTQY
17,TRBV2,TRBJ2-2,ASTPRTSGRARDSGELF
11,TRBV5-5,TRBJ2-7,ASSLDRVDEQY
12,TRBV7-8,TRBJ2-5,ASSQNRGRETQY
15,TRBV19,TRBJ2-3,ASSPYTGTPTTDTQY
13,TRBV7-9,TRBJ2-7,ASSSPGQGTYEQY
11,TRBV12-3/TRBV12-4,TRBJ1-1,AVGPISDTEAF
12,TRBV18,TRBJ2-7,ASSRDSSSYEQY